This paragraph covers one TCR beta chain sequence. The CDR3 consists of 13 residues. V lost 7 bases to trimming and J lost 6 bases; unmatched junction nucleotides: 9. Per the germline V gene, CDR1 is SQVTM and CDR2 is ANQGSEA. This record belongs to a study of blood T cell repertoires in COVID-19. Clones were read by immunoSEQ multiplex PCR, and TCRdb kept only the in-frame ones, dropping some. The data contain 95,000 to 110,000 clones, approximately 80% of them singletons. V gene TRBV29-1 combines with J gene TRBJ1-5; 7 bases line up with TRBD1. The TCR was taken from a man in his 70s with acute or convalescent COVID-19. The sequencing sample was made of peripheral blood. CDR3 loop: CSAVKGAGQPQHF. CDR3 sequence (DNA): TGCAGCGCCGTGAAGGGGGCAGGTCAGCCCCAGCATTTT.